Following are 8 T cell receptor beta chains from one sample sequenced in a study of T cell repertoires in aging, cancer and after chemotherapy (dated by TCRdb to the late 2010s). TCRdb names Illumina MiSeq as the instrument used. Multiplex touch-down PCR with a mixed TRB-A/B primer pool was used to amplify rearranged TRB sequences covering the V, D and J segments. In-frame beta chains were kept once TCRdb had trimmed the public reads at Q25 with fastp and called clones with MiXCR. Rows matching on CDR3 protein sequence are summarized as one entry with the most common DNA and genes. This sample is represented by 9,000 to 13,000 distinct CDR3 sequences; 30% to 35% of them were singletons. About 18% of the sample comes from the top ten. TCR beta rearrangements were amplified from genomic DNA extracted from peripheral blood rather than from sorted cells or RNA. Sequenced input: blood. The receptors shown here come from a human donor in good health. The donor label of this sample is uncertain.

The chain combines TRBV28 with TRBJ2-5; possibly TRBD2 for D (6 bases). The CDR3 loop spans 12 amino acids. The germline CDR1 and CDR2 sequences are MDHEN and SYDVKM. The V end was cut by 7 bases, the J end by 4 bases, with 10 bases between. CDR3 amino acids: CASTLGGETQYF. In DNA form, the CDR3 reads TGTGCCAGCACCTTGGGGGGAGAGACCCAGTACTTC.

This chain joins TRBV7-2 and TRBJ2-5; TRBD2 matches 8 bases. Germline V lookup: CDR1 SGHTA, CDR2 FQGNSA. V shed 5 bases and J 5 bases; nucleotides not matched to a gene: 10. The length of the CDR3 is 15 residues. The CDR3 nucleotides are TGTGCCAGCAGCCCCTCGGGGGGGCCTTCTGAGACCCAGTACTTC. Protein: CASSPSGGPSETQYF.

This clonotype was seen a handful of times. This chain's CDR3 is CASSEPGAVGNTEAFF. In nucleotides, the CDR3 is TGTGCCAGCAGTGAACCGGGAGCTGTTGGGAACACTGAAGCTTTCTTT. This chain connects TRBV6-1 to TRBJ1-1; no clear D. The length of the CDR3 is 16 residues. Germline CDR1 and CDR2: MNHNS and SASEGT. V lost 2 bases and J lost 1, with 14 bases in between.

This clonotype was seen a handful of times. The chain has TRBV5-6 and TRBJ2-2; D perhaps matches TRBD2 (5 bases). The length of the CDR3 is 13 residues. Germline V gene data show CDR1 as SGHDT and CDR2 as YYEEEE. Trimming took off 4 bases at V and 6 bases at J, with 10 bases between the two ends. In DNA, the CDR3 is TGTGCCAGCAGCCAAGGAGGTCCCGGGGAGCTGTTTTTT. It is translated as CASSQGGPGELFF.

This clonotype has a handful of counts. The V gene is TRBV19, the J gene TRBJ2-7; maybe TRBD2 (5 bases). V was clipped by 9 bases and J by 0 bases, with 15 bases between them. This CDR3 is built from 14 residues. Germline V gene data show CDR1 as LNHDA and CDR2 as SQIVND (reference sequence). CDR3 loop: CASSRGTPSYEQYF. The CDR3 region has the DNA TGTGCCAGCAGCCGGGGTACTCCCTCCTACGAGCAGTACTTC.

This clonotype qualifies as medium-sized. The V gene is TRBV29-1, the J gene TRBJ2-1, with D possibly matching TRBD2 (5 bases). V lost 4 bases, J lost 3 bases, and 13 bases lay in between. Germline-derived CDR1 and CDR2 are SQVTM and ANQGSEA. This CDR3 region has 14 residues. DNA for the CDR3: TGCAGCGTTGTTCTGAGAGGGCGCTACAATGAGCAGTTCTTC. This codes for CSVVLRGRYNEQFF.

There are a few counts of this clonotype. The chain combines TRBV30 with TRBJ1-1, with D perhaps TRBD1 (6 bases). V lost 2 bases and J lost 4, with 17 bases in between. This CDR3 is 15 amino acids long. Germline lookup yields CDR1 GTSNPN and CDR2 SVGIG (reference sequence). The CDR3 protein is CAWSMPGVIRTEAFF. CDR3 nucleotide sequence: TGTGCCTGGAGTATGCCAGGGGTCATACGCACTGAAGCTTTCTTT.

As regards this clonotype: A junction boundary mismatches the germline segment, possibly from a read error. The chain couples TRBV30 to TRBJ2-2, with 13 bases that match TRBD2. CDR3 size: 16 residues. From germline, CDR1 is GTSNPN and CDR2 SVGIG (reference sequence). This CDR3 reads CAWKGGLAGSPGELFF. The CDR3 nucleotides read TGTGCCTGGAAGGGGGGACTAGCGGGGTCTCCCGGTGAGCTGTTTTTT.